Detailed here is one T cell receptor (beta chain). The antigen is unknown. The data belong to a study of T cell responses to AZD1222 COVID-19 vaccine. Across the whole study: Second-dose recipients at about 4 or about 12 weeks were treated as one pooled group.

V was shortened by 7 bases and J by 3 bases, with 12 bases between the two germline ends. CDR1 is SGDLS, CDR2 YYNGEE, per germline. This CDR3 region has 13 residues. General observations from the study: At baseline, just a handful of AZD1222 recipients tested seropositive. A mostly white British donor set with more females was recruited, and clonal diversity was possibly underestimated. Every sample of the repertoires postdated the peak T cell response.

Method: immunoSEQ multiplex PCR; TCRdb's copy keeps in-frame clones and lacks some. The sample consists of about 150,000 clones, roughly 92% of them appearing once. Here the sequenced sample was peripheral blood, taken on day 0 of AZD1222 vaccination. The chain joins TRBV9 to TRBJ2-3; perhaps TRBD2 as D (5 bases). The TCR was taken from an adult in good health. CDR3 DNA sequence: TGTGCCAGCCGGCGGGCTGGGACAGATACGCAGTATTTT. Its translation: CASRRAGTDTQYF.